A selection of T cell receptor beta chains follows, all from one sample in a study of cytomegalovirus exposure and HLA in healthy donors. The method was immunoSEQ multiplex PCR; TCRdb's version includes in-frame clones alone and lacks a portion of them. The sample includes fewer than 200,000 clones, approximately 80% of them seen just once. Sample: PBMCs. The receptor source for this set is a woman in her twenties or thirties in good health and CMV-seropositive. Both conserved end residues are part of each CDR3. The D gene is left open where the match is weak. Clone size appears in some rows only: once, few, many, or a class for an expanded clone.

j_gene | v_gene | abundance | d_gene | CDR3nt | CDR3aa
TRBJ1-6 | TRBV28 | - | - | TGTGCCAGCAGCCTAACAGCGGGTTGGGATAATTCACCCCTCCACTTT | CASSLTAGWDNSPLHF
TRBJ2-2 | TRBV15 | - | - | TGTGCCACCAGCAGAGATCTGTCAGGAGGGGAGCTGTTTTTT | CATSRDLSGGELFF
TRBJ2-7 | TRBV2 | once | TRBD1 | TGTGCCAGCAGTGAACACGGGACAGGGTGGTCCCTGGGGGGTTACGAGCAGTACTTC | CASSEHGTGWSLGGYEQYF
TRBJ2-1 | TRBV19 | - | TRBD1 | TGTGCCAGATTTGAGGGACAGGGTTTCAATGAGCAGTTCTTC | CARFEGQGFNEQFF
TRBJ1-1 | TRBV5-6 | - | - | TGTGCCAGCAGCCACAGGAACACTGAAGCTTTCTTT | CASSHRNTEAFF
TRBJ1-2 | TRBV28 | - | TRBD1 | TGTGCCAGCAGGGACAGGGGTGACTATGGCTACACCTTC | CASRDRGDYGYTF
TRBJ1-6 | TRBV9 | - | - | TGTGCCAGCAGCTCCAAGGCCGGGATCAATTCACCCCTCCACTTT | CASSSKAGINSPLHF
TRBJ2-3 | TRBV6-1 | - | TRBD2 | TGTGCCAGCAGTGTGACTAGCGGGGGAACAGATACGCAGTATTTT | CASSVTSGGTDTQYF
TRBJ2-3 | TRBV7-9 | few | TRBD2 | TGTGCCAGCAGCAGGACTAGTCCCCTTGCAGATACGCAGTATTTT | CASSRTSPLADTQYF
TRBJ2-5 | TRBV19 | - | TRBD2 | TGTGCCAGTAGTCGAGCGGGGGGCCTAGGAGAGACCCAGTACTTC | CASSRAGGLGETQYF
TRBJ2-7 | TRBV11-2 | - | - | TGTGCCAGCAGTCACATTCAAGCCGGGGTCCACGAGCAGTACTTC | CASSHIQAGVHEQYF
TRBJ1-5 | TRBV5-1 | - | - | TGCGCCAGCAGCTTGGATTCAGGGCGTCAGCCCCAGCATTTT | CASSLDSGRQPQHF
TRBJ2-3 | TRBV7-2 | - | TRBD1 | TGTGCCAGCAGCCGGGACAGGGGTTTATCAGATACGCAGTATTTT | CASSRDRGLSDTQYF
TRBJ2-2 | TRBV2 | few | TRBD1 | TGTGCCAGCAGGGGGACAGTAAACACCGGGGAGCTGTTTTTT | CASRGTVNTGELFF
TRBJ2-1 | TRBV19 | - | - | TGTGCCAGTAGTATAGGGGGGCGAAGGCCCTACAATGAGCAGTTCTTC | CASSIGGRRPYNEQFF
TRBJ2-7 | TRBV27 | - | - | TGTGCCAGCAGTTTTTCGGACATATCCTACGAGCAGTACTTC | CASSFSDISYEQYF
TRBJ2-3 | TRBV11-2 | few | - | TGTGCCAGCAGCGCTCAACAGGGAGATACGCAGTATTTT | CASSAQQGDTQYF
TRBJ1-4 | TRBV29-1 | - | TRBD1 | TGCAGCGTTCGGACAGGGGAGGGTGAAAAACTGTTTTTT | CSVRTGEGEKLFF
TRBJ2-5 | TRBV2 | - | TRBD1 | TGTGCCAGCAGGTTTGGGACAGTCGGCGAGACCCAGTACTTC | CASRFGTVGETQYF
TRBJ1-4 | TRBV7-9 | - | TRBD1 | TGTGCCAGCAGCTCGGGACAGGGGGGGGAAAAACTGTTTTTT | CASSSGQGGEKLFF
TRBJ2-5 | TRBV5-1 | - | TRBD2 | TGCGCCAGTAGAGCGGGAGAAGAGACCCAGTACTTC | CASRAGEETQYF
TRBJ1-1 | TRBV7-9 | once | TRBD1 | TGTGCCAGCAGCTTGACAGGGGATTTGGCTTTCTTT | CASSLTGDLAFF
TRBJ2-7 | TRBV11-2 | - | - | TGTGCCAGCAGCCCTAGGGGGGACAGCTACGAGCAGTACTTC | CASSPRGDSYEQYF
TRBJ1-1 | TRBV11-2 | - | - | TGTGCCAGCAGCCTGAACTTGGGGGCAGCTTTCTTT | CASSLNLGAAFF
TRBJ2-7 | TRBV7-3 | once | - | TGTGCCAGCAGCTTAAGTAGTATGGGCGCCTACGAGCAGTACTTC | CASSLSSMGAYEQYF
TRBJ2-4 | TRBV15 | - | TRBD2 | TGTGCCACCAGCAGAGATCGACTAGCGGGGGCCAAAAACATTCAGTACTTC | CATSRDRLAGAKNIQYF
TRBJ1-4 | TRBV10-2 | - | TRBD1 | TGCGCCAGCAGAGGGACAGGGGGCTCCGGTGAAAAACTGTTTTTT | CASRGTGGSGEKLFF
TRBJ2-1 | TRBV5-1 | - | TRBD1 | TGCGCCAGCAGCTTGTGGGACAGGGCCCCACCGAATGAGCAGTTCTTC | CASSLWDRAPPNEQFF
TRBJ1-2 | TRBV20-1 | - | - | TGCAGTGGTTACAACAACTATGGCTACACCTTC | CSGYNNYGYTF
TRBJ2-6 | TRBV7-3 | - | - | TGTGCCAGCAGCTTTCTGGAGGGGCCTGGGGCCAACGTCCTGACTTTC | CASSFLEGPGANVLTF
TRBJ2-3 | TRBV10-3 | - | - | TGTGCCATCAGTGAGACCACCTTAGCAGGGTACCCAAGCACAGATACGCAGTATTTT | CAISETTLAGYPSTDTQYF
TRBJ1-2 | TRBV5-1 | once | - | TGCGCCAGCAGCGATTGGCGTGGGGAGGGTACCTATGGCTACACCTTC | CASSDWRGEGTYGYTF
TRBJ2-7 | TRBV5-1 | - | - | TGCGCCAGCAGCTTGGGGAAGTCGGGGGTAGGTTACGAGCAGTACTTC | CASSLGKSGVGYEQYF
TRBJ1-1 | TRBV30 | - | - | TGTGCCTCCTCAGTCCGGGGAGACACTGAAGCTTTCTTT | CASSVRGDTEAFF
TRBJ2-4 | TRBV28 | - | - | TGTGCCAGCAGTTTGGTACAGGGCGCAAACATTCAGTACTTC | CASSLVQGANIQYF
TRBJ2-7 | TRBV4-3 | once | TRBD2 | TGCGCCAGCAGCCTGATGACTAGCGCAACCTACGAGCAGTACTTC | CASSLMTSATYEQYF